These T cell receptor beta chains were read from a single sample in a study of cytomegalovirus exposure and HLA in healthy donors. The table came from immunoSEQ multiplex PCR; TCRdb's copy has only in-frame clones and leaves some out. Counted here are tens of thousands of clones, approximately 80% occurring once; the ten biggest clones make up around 3.2%. Sequencing was performed on PBMCs. These receptors all stem from a woman between 25 and 40 years old in good health and CMV-seronegative. CDR3s include the opening cysteine and the closing phenylalanine or tryptophan. D genes are given only for firm matches. Some rows have no size entry. The others give once, few or many, or a class for an expanded clone.

abundance | d_gene | j_gene | v_gene | CDR3nt | CDR3aa
NA | TRBD1 | TRBJ1-5 | TRBV6-1 | TGTGCCAGCAGTGCCCTAAAAACCCCCCGGACAGGGGGGGAAAGAAAGCCCCAGCATTTT | CASSALKTPRTGGERKPQHF
NA | NA | TRBJ1-1 | TRBV10-3 | TGTGCCATCAGTACCGAAAGGACATCGAACACTGAAGCTTTCTTT | CAISTERTSNTEAFF
NA | NA | TRBJ1-2 | TRBV28 | TGTGCCAGCAGTTTGGAAGGGGCTTATGGCTACACCTTC | CASSLEGAYGYTF
NA | NA | TRBJ2-7 | TRBV4-3 | TGCGCCAGCAGCCAAGCCCCGGGGGATATCGGGTACGAGCAGTACTTC | CASSQAPGDIGYEQYF
NA | TRBD1 | TRBJ1-2 | TRBV27 | TGTGCCAGCAGTTGGACAGGGACGGACTATGGCTACACCTTC | CASSWTGTDYGYTF
NA | NA | TRBJ1-1 | TRBV11-2 | TGTGCCAGCAGCTTGACCCGTGTGTGGGCGGGGAACACTGAAGCTTTCTTT | CASSLTRVWAGNTEAFF
NA | NA | TRBJ2-7 | TRBV6-6 | TGTGCCAGCAGTTACGCGTCCGGGGGCGAGCAGTACTTC | CASSYASGGEQYF
medium-sized | TRBD1 | TRBJ2-7 | TRBV7-9 | TGTGCCAGCAGCGGGCGCCCGGGACAGGTGAACTCCTACGAGCAGTACTTC | CASSGRPGQVNSYEQYF
once | TRBD1 | TRBJ1-4 | TRBV27 | TGTGCCAGCAGTCCCGGGACAGGGGTTGAAAAACTGTTTTTT | CASSPGTGVEKLFF
once | TRBD2 | TRBJ2-7 | TRBV29-1 | TGCAGCGTTGCCCCGAGACTAGCGGAGGTGTGGGAGCAGTACTTC | CSVAPRLAEVWEQYF
few | NA | TRBJ1-1 | TRBV28 | TGTGCCAGCAGTGCGATACAGGCCTTGGACACTGAAGCTTTCTTT | CASSAIQALDTEAFF
NA | TRBD1 | TRBJ2-1 | TRBV12-5 | TGTGCTAGTGGTTTGGTAGGGGTAGTTGGACAGGGGGGGAACAATGAGCAGTTCTTC | CASGLVGVVGQGGNNEQFF
NA | TRBD2 | TRBJ2-1 | TRBV10-3 | TGTGCCATCATGACGGGGGGAGCCAATGAGCAGTTCTTC | CAIMTGGANEQFF
NA | TRBD1 | TRBJ1-1 | TRBV15 | TGTGCCACCAGCAGACCGACAGGGGGAGATACTGAAGCTTTCTTT | CATSRPTGGDTEAFF
NA | NA | TRBJ1-4 | TRBV21-1 | TGTGCCAGCAGCAAGTGGCGACCCCTAGGGGATGAAAAACTGTTTTTT | CASSKWRPLGDEKLFF
NA | TRBD1 | TRBJ1-1 | TRBV5-1 | TGCGCCAGCAGCCCCGGGACAGGGGTTCTCCACACTGAAGCTTTCTTT | CASSPGTGVLHTEAFF
NA | TRBD2 | TRBJ2-1 | TRBV11-2 | TGTGCCAGCAGCTTAGGACTAGCGGGGGCCTCGGGCTACAATGAGCAGTTCTTC | CASSLGLAGASGYNEQFF
NA | TRBD1 | TRBJ1-3 | TRBV6-5 | TGTGCCAGCAGTCTAGACAGGGTCTCTGGAAACACCATATATTTT | CASSLDRVSGNTIYF
NA | NA | TRBJ1-1 | TRBV5-6 | TGTGCCAGCGGAACCCTCAGTACGGGGGGCACTGAAGCTTTCTTT | CASGTLSTGGTEAFF
NA | TRBD1 | TRBJ1-2 | TRBV7-2 | TGTGCCAGCAGCTTAGTTGCAGGGGGAGACTATGGCTACACCTTC | CASSLVAGGDYGYTF
NA | TRBD2 | TRBJ2-7 | TRBV27 | TGTGCCAGCAGCGACGGCGGGGGAGACTACGAGCAGTACTTC | CASSDGGGDYEQYF
many | NA | TRBJ1-1 | TRBV6-4 | TGTGCCAGCAGTGATAATTCGAAAGCCACTGAAGCTTTCTTT | CASSDNSKATEAFF
NA | NA | TRBJ1-2 | TRBV6-1 | TGTGCCAGCAGTGAACCCGGACAGTACTATGGCTACACCTTC | CASSEPGQYYGYTF
NA | NA | TRBJ1-4 | TRBV2 | TGTGCCGGCCAAAGCGGGATAGCTAATGAAAAACTGTTTTTT | CAGQSGIANEKLFF
NA | TRBD1 | TRBJ1-2 | TRBV6-6 | TGTGCCACGGGGACAGCTTATGGCTACACCTTC | CATGTAYGYTF
NA | NA | TRBJ1-5 | TRBV5-1 | TGCGCCAGCAGCTTGGGTGGGGCGAATCAGCCCCAGCATTTT | CASSLGGANQPQHF
few | NA | TRBJ1-4 | TRBV7-6 | TGTGCCAGCAGACCTACAGGGCAAGCTAATGAAAAACTGTTTTTT | CASRPTGQANEKLFF
NA | TRBD1 | TRBJ1-1 | TRBV19 | TGTGCCAGTAGTATAGTAGACAGGGGCACTGAAGCTTTCTTT | CASSIVDRGTEAFF
few | NA | TRBJ1-5 | TRBV5-1 | TGCGCCAGCAGCTTGGAGGCGGATCAGCCCCAGCATTTT | CASSLEADQPQHF
NA | NA | TRBJ2-7 | TRBV4-3 | TGCGCCAGCAGCCAGGACCTTGGGAGGAACGAGCAGTACTTC | CASSQDLGRNEQYF
NA | TRBD1 | TRBJ2-2 | TRBV29-1 | TGCAGCGCGAGACAGGGCGGGGGGGAGCTGTTTTTT | CSARQGGGELFF
NA | TRBD1 | TRBJ1-1 | TRBV9 | TGTGCCAGCAGCCCCCAAGGGGGCGCGGGGACTGAAGCTTTCTTT | CASSPQGGAGTEAFF
NA | NA | TRBJ1-2 | TRBV7-9 | TGTGCCAGCAGCCTAGAGGGGCCGTCCTTCTATGGCTACACCTTC | CASSLEGPSFYGYTF
NA | TRBD2 | TRBJ2-7 | TRBV19 | TGTGCCAGTAGTATGCTAGCGGATTCCTACGAGCAGTACTTC | CASSMLADSYEQYF
NA | TRBD1 | TRBJ2-3 | TRBV11-3 | TGTGCCAGCAGAGGACAGGGGGTAGATACGCAGTATTTT | CASRGQGVDTQYF
NA | TRBD1 | TRBJ1-2 | TRBV4-3 | TGCGCCAGCAGCCAAGATAACGCAGGGGGATGGTATGGCTACACCTTC | CASSQDNAGGWYGYTF
NA | TRBD2 | TRBJ2-5 | TRBV7-6 | TGTGCCAGCAGCTTAGTCTCCGGTTCTAGCGGGGAGACCCAGTACTTC | CASSLVSGSSGETQYF
NA | TRBD1 | TRBJ1-1 | TRBV6-5 | TGTGCCAGCAGTTTCCTAGCCGGGACAGGGCGAACTGAAGCTTTCTTT | CASSFLAGTGRTEAFF
NA | NA | TRBJ1-4 | TRBV10-2 | TGCGCCAGCAGTATGGCCCCCGTGGCAACTAATGAAAAACTGTTTTTT | CASSMAPVATNEKLFF
NA | NA | TRBJ2-7 | TRBV27 | TGTGCCTCCTCCCAAGGGGCGCACGAGCAGTACTTC | CASSQGAHEQYF
NA | TRBD1 | TRBJ1-6 | TRBV27 | TGTGCCAGCAGCGCTAGGACAGGGGTCTCCTATAATTCACCCCTCCACTTT | CASSARTGVSYNSPLHF
NA | NA | TRBJ1-4 | TRBV2 | TGTGCCAGCAGTGAGGTAACAGCAACTAATGAAAAACTGTTTTTT | CASSEVTATNEKLFF
NA | TRBD2 | TRBJ2-5 | TRBV4-1 | TGCGCCAGCAGCCAAGCCTGGACTAGCGAGGGAGAGACCCAGTACTTC | CASSQAWTSEGETQYF
NA | TRBD1 | TRBJ2-7 | TRBV6-5 | TGTGCCAGCAGTTACACGGCAGGACAGGGCTACGAGCAGTACTTC | CASSYTAGQGYEQYF
NA | TRBD1 | TRBJ1-5 | TRBV28 | TGTGCCAGCAGTCTGAGACAGGGTGGGAATCAGCCCCAGCATTTT | CASSLRQGGNQPQHF
NA | NA | TRBJ1-1 | TRBV27 | TGTGCCAGCACCGACCGCCCTGGGAGGGTTGAAGCTTTCTTT | CASTDRPGRVEAFF
NA | TRBD2 | TRBJ2-7 | TRBV4-1 | TGCGCCAGCAGCGGGGGGGACGAGCAGTACTTC | CASSGGDEQYF
once | TRBD1 | TRBJ1-4 | TRBV5-6 | TGTGCCAGCAGCTTAACCGGGACAGGGGTAACTAATGAAAAACTGTTTTTT | CASSLTGTGVTNEKLFF
NA | NA | TRBJ2-4 | TRBV27 | TGTGCCAGCAGCCCGAGACTGTTAGCCAAAAACATTCAGTACTTC | CASSPRLLAKNIQYF
once | TRBD2 | TRBJ2-5 | TRBV28 | TGTGCCAGCAGTTTATATACTAGCGGGGAACAAGAGACCCAGTACTTC | CASSLYTSGEQETQYF
NA | TRBD1 | TRBJ1-1 | TRBV5-1 | TGCGCCAGCAGCTTGGAGGGGGGCAGGGGGCGGGGGAACACTGAAGCTTTCTTT | CASSLEGGRGRGNTEAFF
NA | NA | TRBJ1-4 | TRBV19 | TGTGCCAGTAGTCCCAGGGTTGGCCGGGCTAATGAAAAACTGTTTTTT | CASSPRVGRANEKLFF
NA | TRBD1 | TRBJ1-6 | TRBV4-1 | TGCGCCAGCAGCCAAGAACCCGGGACAGAAGGGTCTAATTCACCCCTCCACTTT | CASSQEPGTEGSNSPLHF
NA | NA | TRBJ2-7 | TRBV6-1 | TGTGCCAGCACCCTCGGACAATCCTACGAGCAGTACTTC | CASTLGQSYEQYF
NA | NA | TRBJ1-2 | TRBV7-2 | TGTGCCAGCAGCCAAACTAACTATGGCTACACCTTC | CASSQTNYGYTF